The entry below describes one T cell receptor beta chain. The V gene's germline CDR1 is SGHNT and CDR2 YYREEE (reference sequence). CDR3 length: 15 amino acids. V was pared by 4 bases and J by 4 bases, with 6 bases of the junction left unmatched. This specimen belongs to a study of T cell changes during pregnancy in multiple sclerosis. The data were produced by immunoSEQ multiplex PCR, yet TCRdb's version contains in-frame clones alone and is incomplete. The table lists roughly 83,000 clones, about 91% of them singletons, with around 3.3% in the top ten. This specimen consisted of PBMCs, obtained in the first trimester of pregnancy. The receptor's source is a female donor in good health, serving as a control in a pregnancy study. Some clones in this sample may be carry-over from other donors' samples. The genes are TRBV5-4 and TRBJ2-2; 8 bases line up with TRBD1. This CDR3 is CASSPDRASTGELFF. In DNA form, the CDR3 reads TGTGCCAGCAGCCCGGACAGGGCTAGCACCGGGGAGCTGTTTTTT.